The present entry profiles one T cell receptor (beta chain) with its context. There is no known antigen for this receptor. It has no much larger one-base neighbor in the sample; base qualities were not kept. The data originate from a study of control samples from healthy donors and cancer patients (dated by TCRdb to the early 2020s). Library preparation employed the immunoSEQ multiplex PCR assay. Here the immuneACCESS table is served through TCRdb, limited to in-frame sequences with V and J called. Missing clones are a known gap in these copies; in checked studies unresolved V genes cover under half, and the rest lacks a known reason. The sample profile shows over 75,000 clones; 91% of them were found once. The leading ten clones occupy less than 20% of the sample. CDR1 and CDR2 are drawn from the germline V gene (reference sequence): MNHNY, SVGAGI. The CDR3 measures 13 amino acids from cysteine to phenylalanine. Only the CDR3 region is kept as DNA, spanning 39 bases read in frame from base 1. V is cut by 7 bases and J by 2 bases, and the space between the germline ends is 9 bases.

Sequencing was performed on blood. This receptor was obtained from a young man in good health. This chain joins TRBV6-6 to TRBJ1-5; a tentative D match to TRBD1 spans 5 bases. The CDR3 reads CASTRDGNQPQHF. Read as DNA, the sequence is TGTGCCAGCACGAGGGACGGCAATCAGCCCCAGCATTTT.